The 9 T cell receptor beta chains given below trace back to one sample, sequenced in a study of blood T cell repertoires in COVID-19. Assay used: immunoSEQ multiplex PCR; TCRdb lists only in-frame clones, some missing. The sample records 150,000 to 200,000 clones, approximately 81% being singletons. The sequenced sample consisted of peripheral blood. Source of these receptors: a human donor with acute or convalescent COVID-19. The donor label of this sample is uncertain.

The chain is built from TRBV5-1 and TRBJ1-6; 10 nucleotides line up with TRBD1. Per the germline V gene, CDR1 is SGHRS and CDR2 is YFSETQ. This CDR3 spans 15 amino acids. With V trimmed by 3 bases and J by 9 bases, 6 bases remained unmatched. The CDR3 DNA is TGCGCCAGCAGCTCCCGGGACAGGGGTAGTTCACCCCTCCACTTT. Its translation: CASSSRDRGSSPLHF.

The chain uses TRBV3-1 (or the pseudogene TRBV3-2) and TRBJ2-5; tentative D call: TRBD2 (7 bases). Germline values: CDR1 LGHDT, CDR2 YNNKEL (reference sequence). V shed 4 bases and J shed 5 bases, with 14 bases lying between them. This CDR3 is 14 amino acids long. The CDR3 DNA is TGTGCCAGCAGCCGGGGGGGGCGCGGGGAGACCCAGTACTTC. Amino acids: CASSRGGRGETQYF.

CDR3 bases: TGTGCCAGCGAGTTGAAGCGGGCGAACACCGGGGAGCTGTTTTTT. This sequence encodes CASELKRANTGELFF. The V call is TRBV6-5, the J call TRBJ2-2; D is perhaps TRBD2 (6 bases). The CDR3 totals 15 residues. V lost 8 bases and J 0 bases, leaving 13 bases between the germline ends. Germline V CDR1 and CDR2: MNHEY, SVGAGI.

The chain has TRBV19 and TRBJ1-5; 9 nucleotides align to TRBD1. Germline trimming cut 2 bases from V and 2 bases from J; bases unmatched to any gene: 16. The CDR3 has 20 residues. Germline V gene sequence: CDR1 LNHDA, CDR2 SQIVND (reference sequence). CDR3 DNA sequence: TGTGCCAGTAGTATAACCTTCTCTGGGACAGGGAATAGGGGCAATCAGCCCCAGCATTTT. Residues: CASSITFSGTGNRGNQPQHF. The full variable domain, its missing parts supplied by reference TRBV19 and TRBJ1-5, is DGGITQSPKYLFRKEGQNVTLSCEQNLNHDAMYWYRQDPGQGLRLIYYSQIVNDFQKGDIAEGYSVSREKKESFPLTVTSAQKNPTAFYLCASSITFSGTGNRGNQPQHFGDGTRLSIL.

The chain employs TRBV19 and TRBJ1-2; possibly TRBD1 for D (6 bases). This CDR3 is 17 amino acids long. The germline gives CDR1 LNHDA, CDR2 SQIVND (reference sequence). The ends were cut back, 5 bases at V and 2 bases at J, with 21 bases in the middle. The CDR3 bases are TGTGCCAGTAGTCAATCAGGCGGGGGCCGGGGGAACTATGGCTACACCTTC. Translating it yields CASSQSGGGRGNYGYTF.

CDR3 loop: CASSFLTGRLFF. CDR3 nucleotide sequence: TGTGCCAGCAGCTTTCTGACAGGGAGGCTGTTTTTT. The chain combines TRBV7-3 with TRBJ2-2, with 7 bases that match TRBD1. The junction had 5 bases not matched to a gene; V was cut back by 3 bases and J by 13 bases. Germline CDR1 and CDR2: SGHTA and FQGTGA. This CDR3 has 12 residues.

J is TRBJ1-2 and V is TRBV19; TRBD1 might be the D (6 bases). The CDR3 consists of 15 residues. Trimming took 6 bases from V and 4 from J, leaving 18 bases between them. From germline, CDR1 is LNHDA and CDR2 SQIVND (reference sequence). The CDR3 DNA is TGTGCCAGTAGGCCCCTCTCGGGGGGCAGCTATGGCTACACCTTC. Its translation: CASRPLSGGSYGYTF.

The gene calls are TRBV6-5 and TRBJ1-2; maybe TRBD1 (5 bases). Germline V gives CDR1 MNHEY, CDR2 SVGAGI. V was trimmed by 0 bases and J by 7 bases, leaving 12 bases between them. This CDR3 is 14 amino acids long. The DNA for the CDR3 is TGTGCCAGCAGTTACTCGGGGGGGGAGCGTGGCTACACCTTC. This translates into CASSYSGGERGYTF.

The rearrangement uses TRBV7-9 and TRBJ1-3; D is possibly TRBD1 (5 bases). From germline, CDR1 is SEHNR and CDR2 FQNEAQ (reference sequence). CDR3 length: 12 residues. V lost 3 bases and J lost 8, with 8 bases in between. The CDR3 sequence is CASSFGGDTIYF. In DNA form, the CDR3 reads TGTGCCAGCAGCTTTGGAGGGGACACCATATATTTT.